The entry that follows covers one TCR beta chain sequence. As originally analysed: By means of reference gene primer amplification, nucleated cell counts were estimated. Measured with immunoSEQ multiplex PCR; TCRdb has only the in-frame clones, and not every one. For V, J and clone size, that table is used; D and trimming come from the DNA. The table includes about 57,000 clones, approximately 82% detected once. The data belong to a study of blood T cell repertoires in COVID-19. Looking at the study overall: Samples taken during acute and convalescent COVID-19 were collected in the United States, Italy and Spain. PBMCs, B-cell-depleted T cells, or T cells provided the cDNA or gDNA that made up the material.

Looked up from germline, CDR1 is SNHLY and CDR2 is FYNNEI. V lost 1 base and J 5 bases, leaving 11 bases between the germline ends. There are 14 residues in the CDR3. Sequencing was performed on peripheral blood. The origin of this receptor is a woman aged 80 or over with acute or convalescent COVID-19. The rearrangement joins TRBV2 to TRBJ2-5, with D tentatively TRBD1 (5 bases). The CDR3 sequence: CASSEGLAGETQYF. DNA for the CDR3: TGTGCCAGCAGTGAAGGTCTGGCAGGGGAGACCCAGTACTTC.